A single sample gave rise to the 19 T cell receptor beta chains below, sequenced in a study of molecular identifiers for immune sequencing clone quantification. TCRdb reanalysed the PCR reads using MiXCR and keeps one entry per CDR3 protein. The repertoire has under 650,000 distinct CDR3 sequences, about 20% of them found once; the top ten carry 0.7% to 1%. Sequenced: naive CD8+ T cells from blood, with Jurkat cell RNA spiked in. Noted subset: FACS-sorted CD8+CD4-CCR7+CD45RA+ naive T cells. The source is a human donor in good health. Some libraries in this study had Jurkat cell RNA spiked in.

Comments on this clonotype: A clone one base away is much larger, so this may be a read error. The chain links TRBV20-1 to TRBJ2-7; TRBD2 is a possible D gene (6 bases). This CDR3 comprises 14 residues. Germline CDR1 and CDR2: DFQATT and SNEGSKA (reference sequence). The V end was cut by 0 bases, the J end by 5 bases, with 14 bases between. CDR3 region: CSARDYAGPHEQYF. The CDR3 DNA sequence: TGCAGTGCTAGAGATTATGCGGGGCCCCACGAGCAGTACTTC.

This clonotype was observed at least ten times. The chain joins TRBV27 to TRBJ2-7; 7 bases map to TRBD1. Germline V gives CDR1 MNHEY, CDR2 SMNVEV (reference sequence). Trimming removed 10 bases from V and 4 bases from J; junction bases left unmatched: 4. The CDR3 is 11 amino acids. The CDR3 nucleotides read TGTGCCACCAGACAGGGTTACGAGCAGTACTTC. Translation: CATRQGYEQYF.

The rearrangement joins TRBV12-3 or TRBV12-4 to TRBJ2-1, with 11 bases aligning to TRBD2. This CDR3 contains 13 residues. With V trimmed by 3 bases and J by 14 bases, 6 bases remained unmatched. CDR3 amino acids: CASSFSSGGEEFF. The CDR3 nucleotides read TGTGCCAGCAGTTTCAGTAGCGGGGGGGAGGAGTTCTTC.

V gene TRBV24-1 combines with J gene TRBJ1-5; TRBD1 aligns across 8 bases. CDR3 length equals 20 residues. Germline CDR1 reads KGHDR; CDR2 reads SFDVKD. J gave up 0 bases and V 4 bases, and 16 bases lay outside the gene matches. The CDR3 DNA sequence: TGTGCCACCAGTGACAGGACAGGGAAGTTGGCAGGTTATAGCAATCAGCCCCAGCATTTT. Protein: CATSDRTGKLAGYSNQPQHF.

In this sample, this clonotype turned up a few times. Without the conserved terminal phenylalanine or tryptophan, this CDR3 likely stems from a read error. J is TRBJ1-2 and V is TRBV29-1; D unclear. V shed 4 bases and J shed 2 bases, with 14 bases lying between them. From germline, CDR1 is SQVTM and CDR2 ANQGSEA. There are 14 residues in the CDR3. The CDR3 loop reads CSVGGEEGNYGYTL. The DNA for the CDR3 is TGCAGCGTTGGAGGTGAAGAAGGGAACTATGGCTACACCCTC.

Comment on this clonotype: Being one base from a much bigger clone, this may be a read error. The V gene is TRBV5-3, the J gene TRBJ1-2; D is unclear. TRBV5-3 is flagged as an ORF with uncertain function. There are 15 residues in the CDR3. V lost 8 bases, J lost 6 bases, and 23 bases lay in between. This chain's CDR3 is CASSPRDTLDHGYTF. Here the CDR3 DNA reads TGTGCCAGCAGCCCCCGTGACACCCTAGACCATGGCTACACCTTC.

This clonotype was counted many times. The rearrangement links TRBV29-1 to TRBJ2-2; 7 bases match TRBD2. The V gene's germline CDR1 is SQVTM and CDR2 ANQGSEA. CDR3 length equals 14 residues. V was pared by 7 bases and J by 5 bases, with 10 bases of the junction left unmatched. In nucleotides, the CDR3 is TGCAGCGGATCAACAGGCGGGGGTACCGGGGAGCTGTTTTTT. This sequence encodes CSGSTGGGTGELFF.

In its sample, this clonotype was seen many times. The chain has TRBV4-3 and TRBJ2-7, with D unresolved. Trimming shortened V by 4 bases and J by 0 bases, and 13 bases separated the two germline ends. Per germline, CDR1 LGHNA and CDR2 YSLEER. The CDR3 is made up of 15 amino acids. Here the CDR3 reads CASSPVPRSSYEQYF. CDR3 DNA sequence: TGCGCCAGCAGCCCCGTACCGAGGAGCTCCTACGAGCAGTACTTC.

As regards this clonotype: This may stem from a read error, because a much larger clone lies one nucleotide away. CDR3 amino acids: CASSPTSGLLEAQYF. CDR3 nucleotide sequence: TGTGCCAGTAGCCCGACTAGCGGTCTATTAGAGGCCCAGTACTTC. The chain combines TRBV19 with TRBJ2-5; 9 nucleotides line up with TRBD2. Germline V gene lookup returns CDR1 LNHDA and CDR2 SQIVND (reference sequence). The CDR3 covers 15 residues.

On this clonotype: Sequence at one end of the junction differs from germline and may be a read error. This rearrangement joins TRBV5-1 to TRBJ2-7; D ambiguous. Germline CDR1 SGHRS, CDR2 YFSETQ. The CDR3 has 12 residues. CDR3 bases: TGCGCCAGCAGCTTGGGTAGCTACGAGCGGTACTTC. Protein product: CASSLGSYERYF.

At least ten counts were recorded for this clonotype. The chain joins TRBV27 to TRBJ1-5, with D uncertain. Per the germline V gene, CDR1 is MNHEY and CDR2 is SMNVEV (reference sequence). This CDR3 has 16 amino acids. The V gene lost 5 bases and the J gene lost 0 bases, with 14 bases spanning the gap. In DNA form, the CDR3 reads TGTGCCAGCAGTCCCCGCGTTGAGAGTAGCAATCAGCCCCAGCATTTT. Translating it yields CASSPRVESSNQPQHF.

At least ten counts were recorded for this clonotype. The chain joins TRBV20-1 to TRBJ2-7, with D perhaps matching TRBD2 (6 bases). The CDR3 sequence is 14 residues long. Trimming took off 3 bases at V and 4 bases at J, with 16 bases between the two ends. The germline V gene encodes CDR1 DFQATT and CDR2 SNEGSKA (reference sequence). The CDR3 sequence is CSARDYPETYEQYF. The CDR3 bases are TGCAGTGCTAGGGACTACCCTGAGACTTACGAGCAGTACTTC.

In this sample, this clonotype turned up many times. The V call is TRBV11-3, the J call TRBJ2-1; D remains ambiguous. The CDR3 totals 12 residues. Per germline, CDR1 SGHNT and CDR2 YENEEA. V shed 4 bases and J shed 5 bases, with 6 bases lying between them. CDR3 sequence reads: CASSSRHNEQFF. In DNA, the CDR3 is TGTGCCAGCAGCTCTAGACACAATGAGCAGTTCTTC.

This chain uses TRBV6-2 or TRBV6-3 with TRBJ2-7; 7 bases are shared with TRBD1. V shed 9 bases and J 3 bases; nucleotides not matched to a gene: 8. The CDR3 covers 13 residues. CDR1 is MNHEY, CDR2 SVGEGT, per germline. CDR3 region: CASTWGQIYEQYF. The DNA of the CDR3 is TGTGCCAGTACTTGGGGACAGATCTACGAGCAGTACTTC.

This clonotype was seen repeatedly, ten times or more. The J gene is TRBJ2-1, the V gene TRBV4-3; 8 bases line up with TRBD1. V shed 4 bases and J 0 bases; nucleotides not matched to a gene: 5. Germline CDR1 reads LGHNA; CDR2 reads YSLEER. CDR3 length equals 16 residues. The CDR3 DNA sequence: TGCGCCAGCAGCCTATACAGGGGGAGCTCCTACAATGAGCAGTTCTTC. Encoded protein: CASSLYRGSSYNEQFF.

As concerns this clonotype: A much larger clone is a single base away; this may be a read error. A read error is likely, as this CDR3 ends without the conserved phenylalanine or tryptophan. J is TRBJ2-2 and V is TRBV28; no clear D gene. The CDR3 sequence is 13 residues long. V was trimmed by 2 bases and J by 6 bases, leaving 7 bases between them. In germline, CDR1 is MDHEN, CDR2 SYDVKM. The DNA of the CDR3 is TGTGCCAGCAGTTTAATCCGGTCCGGGGAGCTGTTTTCT. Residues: CASSLIRSGELFS.

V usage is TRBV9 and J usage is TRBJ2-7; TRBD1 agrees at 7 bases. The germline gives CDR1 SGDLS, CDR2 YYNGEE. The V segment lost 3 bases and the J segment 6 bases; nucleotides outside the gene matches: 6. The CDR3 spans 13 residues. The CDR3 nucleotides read TGTGCCAGCAGCGAGACAGGGTTCGGCGAGCAGTACTTC. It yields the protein CASSETGFGEQYF.

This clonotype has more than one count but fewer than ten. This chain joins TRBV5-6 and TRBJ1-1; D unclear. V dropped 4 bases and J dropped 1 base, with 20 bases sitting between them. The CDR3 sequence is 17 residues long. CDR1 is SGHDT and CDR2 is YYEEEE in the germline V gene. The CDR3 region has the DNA TGTGCCAGCAGCCCGACCTACGTTCGTGGGCCGAACACTGAAGCTTTCTTT. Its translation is CASSPTYVRGPNTEAFF.

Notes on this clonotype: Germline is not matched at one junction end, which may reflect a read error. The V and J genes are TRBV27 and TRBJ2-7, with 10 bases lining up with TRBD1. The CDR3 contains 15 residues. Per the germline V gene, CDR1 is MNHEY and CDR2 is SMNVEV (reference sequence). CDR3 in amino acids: CAGSDPGQGIYEQYF. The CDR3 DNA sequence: TGTGCCGGCAGTGACCCGGGACAGGGGATTTACGAGCAGTACTTC.